The present T cell receptor beta chain was sequenced within a study of blood T cell repertoires in COVID-19. Study-level background: There were acute and convalescent COVID-19 samples, and they came from the United States, Italy and Spain. PBMCs, B-cell-depleted T cells, or T cells were the source of the cDNA or gDNA that made up the material.

Trimming took off 6 bases at V and 0 bases at J, with 21 bases between the two ends. Germline CDR1 SNHLY, CDR2 FYNNEI. The CDR3 runs 17 residues. Source study methods: By means of reference gene primer amplification, nucleated cell counts were estimated. This table comes from immunoSEQ multiplex PCR, and its TCRdb copy is limited to in-frame clones, with some not included. V and J calls plus clone size are reproduced from that table; the DNA served to infer D and trimming. The sample consists of roughly 80,000 clones, more than 70% of them appearing once. V gene TRBV2 combines with J gene TRBJ2-7; TRBD2 might be the D (6 bases). Sample: peripheral blood. This TCR was sampled from a man between 65 and 79 years old with active or convalescent COVID-19. CDR3 bases: TGTGCCAGCAGGGACCCCGCTTCGCTAGCGCGCTCCTACGAGCAGTACTTC. Its translation is CASRDPASLARSYEQYF.